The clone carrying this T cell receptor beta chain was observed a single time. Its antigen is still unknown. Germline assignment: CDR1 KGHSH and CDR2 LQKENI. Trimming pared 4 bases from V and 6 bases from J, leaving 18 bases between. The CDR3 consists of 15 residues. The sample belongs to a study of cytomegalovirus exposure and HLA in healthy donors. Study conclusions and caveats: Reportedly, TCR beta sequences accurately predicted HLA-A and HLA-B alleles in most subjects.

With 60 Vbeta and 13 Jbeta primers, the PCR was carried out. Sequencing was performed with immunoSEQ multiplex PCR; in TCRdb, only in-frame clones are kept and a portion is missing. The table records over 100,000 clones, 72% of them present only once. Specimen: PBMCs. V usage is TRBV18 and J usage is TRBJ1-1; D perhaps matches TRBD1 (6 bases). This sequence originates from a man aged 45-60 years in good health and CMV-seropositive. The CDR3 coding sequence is TGTGCCAGCTCACTAGGCCGACACAGGGTTTCTGAAGCTTTCTTT. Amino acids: CASSLGRHRVSEAFF.